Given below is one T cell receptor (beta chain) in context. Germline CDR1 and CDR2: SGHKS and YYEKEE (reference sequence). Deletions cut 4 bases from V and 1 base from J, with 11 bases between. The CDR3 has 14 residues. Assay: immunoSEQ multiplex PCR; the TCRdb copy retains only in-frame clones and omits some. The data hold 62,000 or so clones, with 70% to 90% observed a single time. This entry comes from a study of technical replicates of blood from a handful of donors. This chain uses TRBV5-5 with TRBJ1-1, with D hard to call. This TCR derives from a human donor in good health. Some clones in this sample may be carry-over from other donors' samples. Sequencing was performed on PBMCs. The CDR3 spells CASSLLGPNTEAFF. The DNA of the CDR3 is TGTGCCAGCAGCCTGCTAGGCCCGAACACTGAAGCTTTCTTT.